This T cell receptor beta chain stems from a study of T-cell memory formation after mild COVID-19. Across the whole study: Largely, TCR clusters stayed within a single donor.

In the case of this clonotype: The antigen remains unidentified.

The study, taken as a whole, reports: Several responding clones turned up in pre-infection memory, indicating that cross-reactive memory may have taken part. What remained unconfirmed was the SARS-CoV-2 specificity of second-wave clones peaking on day 37.

TCRdb re-derived calls from the 5' RACE reads in MiXCR, one entry per CDR3 protein. Among about 500,000 distinct CDR3 sequences listed, about a fifth were seen once. The sample taken for sequencing was PBMCs or a T cell subset sorted from them (not recorded which). This TCR was recovered from an adult woman who had mild COVID-19 (a few samples of this study predate the infection). Cell type and time point are not known.

Here the CDR3 reads CASSTGSASYEQYF. The CDR3 DNA reads TGTGCCAGTAGTACAGGGTCAGCCTCCTACGAGCAGTACTTC. J is TRBJ2-7 and V is TRBV19; the D gene is possibly TRBD1 (5 bases). Germline V gene lookup returns CDR1 LNHDA and CDR2 SQIVND (reference sequence). CDR3 length: 14 residues. Trimming pared 4 bases from V and 0 bases from J, leaving 10 bases between.